The 21 T cell receptor beta chains below all came from one sample that was sequenced in a study of blood T cell repertoires in COVID-19. This table comes from immunoSEQ multiplex PCR, and its TCRdb copy is limited to in-frame clones, with some not included. The data contain 90,000 to 140,000 clones, about 75% of them singletons. Sequenced: peripheral blood. Every receptor here comes from a woman aged 65 to 85 with acute or convalescent COVID-19.

The CDR3 loop reads CASSLSGGGLTTGELFF. CDR3 coding DNA: TGTGCCAGCAGTTTAAGCGGGGGGGGGCTGACGACCGGGGAGCTGTTTTTT. This chain links TRBV27 with TRBJ2-2; 10 bases agree with TRBD2. There are 17 residues in the CDR3. Germline trimming cut 2 bases from V and 5 bases from J; bases unmatched to any gene: 8. Looked up from germline, CDR1 is MNHEY and CDR2 is SMNVEV (reference sequence).

The chain couples TRBV7-9 to TRBJ2-7, with D possibly matching TRBD1 (6 bases). In germline, CDR1 is SEHNR, CDR2 FQNEAQ (reference sequence). Trimming took off 2 bases at V and 1 base at J, with 9 bases between the two ends. This CDR3 is built from 14 residues. Here the CDR3 DNA reads TGTGCCAGCAGCTTACTACAGGGTTCCTACGAGCAGTACTTC. Translated: CASSLLQGSYEQYF. The variable domain in full, completed from reference TRBV7-9 and TRBJ2-7, reads DTGVSQNPRHKITKRGQNVTFRCDPISEHNRLYWYRQTLGQGPEFLTYFQNEAQLEKSRLLSDRFSAERPKGSFSTLEIQRTEQGDSAMYLCASSLLQGSYEQYFGPGTRLTVT.

The chain combines TRBV7-2 with TRBJ1-2, with TRBD1 matching over 7 bases. This CDR3 region has 15 residues. The germline CDR1 and CDR2 sequences are SGHTA and FQGNSA. The V segment lost 5 bases and the J segment 3 bases; nucleotides outside the gene matches: 9. The CDR3 here is CASSPSGQAHYGYTF. Written as DNA, the CDR3 is TGTGCCAGCAGCCCCAGCGGACAGGCCCACTATGGCTACACCTTC.

V is TRBV12-3 or TRBV12-4 and J is TRBJ1-2; D not certain. This CDR3 spans 13 amino acids. The ends were cut back, 3 bases at V and 1 base at J, with 6 bases in the middle. The CDR3 spells CASSFDNNYGYTF. CDR3 nucleotide sequence: TGTGCCAGCAGTTTCGACAATAACTATGGCTACACCTTC.

The chain employs TRBV30 and TRBJ1-2; 7 nucleotides line up with TRBD1. Germline trimming cut 1 base from V and 5 bases from J; bases unmatched to any gene: 7. The germline CDR1 and CDR2 sequences are GTSNPN and SVGIG (reference sequence). The CDR3 is made up of 14 amino acids. CDR3 sequence reads: CAWSANRGLYGYTF. CDR3 DNA sequence: TGTGCCTGGAGTGCCAACAGGGGCCTGTATGGCTACACCTTC.

V is TRBV19 and J is TRBJ2-4, with 9 bases fitting TRBD1. Germline CDR1 reads LNHDA; CDR2 reads SQIVND (reference sequence). The V gene end was trimmed by 5 bases and the J gene end by 7 bases; junction bases not matched to a gene: 9. The CDR3 is 15 amino acids. CDR3 sequence: CASSPARDRDNIQYF. The DNA of the CDR3 is TGTGCCAGTAGTCCAGCGCGGGACAGGGACAACATTCAGTACTTC.

V gene TRBV15 combines with J gene TRBJ2-5, with 7 bases identical to TRBD1. Germline-derived CDR1 and CDR2 are LNHNV and YYDKDF (reference sequence). The ends lost 5 bases at V and 0 bases at J; junction bases unmatched: 9. The length of the CDR3 is 16 residues. CDR3 loop: CATSEGARRYQETQYF. In DNA, the CDR3 is TGTGCCACCAGCGAGGGGGCACGAAGGTACCAAGAGACCCAGTACTTC. Looking up the rest from reference TRBV15 and TRBJ2-5 gives the full variable domain: DAMVIQNPRYQVTQFGKPVTLSCSQTLNHNVMYWYQQKSSQAPKLLFHYYDKDFNNEADTPDNFQSRRPNTSFCFLDIRSPGLGDTAMYLCATSEGARRYQETQYFGPGTRLLVL.

This clone was seen only a few times. The V gene is TRBV2, the J gene TRBJ1-6; 7 bases line up with TRBD1. Trimming removed 6 bases from V and 7 bases from J; junction bases left unmatched: 15. The germline V gene encodes CDR1 SNHLY and CDR2 FYNNEI. The CDR3 covers 17 residues. CDR3 in DNA: TGTGCCAGCAGCGACCTAGGCACAGGGGTTGGGAATTCACCCCTCCACTTT. Protein sequence: CASSDLGTGVGNSPLHF.

The chain uses TRBV7-6 and TRBJ1-4; D possibly corresponds to TRBD1 (5 bases). The CDR3 contains 17 residues. The V gene lost 2 bases and the J gene lost 6 bases, with 19 bases spanning the gap. Germline loops: CDR1 SGHVS, CDR2 FNYEAQ. The CDR3 protein is CASSLWGTGGADEKLFF. Here the CDR3 DNA reads TGTGCCAGCAGCTTATGGGGTACGGGAGGGGCGGATGAAAAACTGTTTTTT.

The gene calls are TRBV5-1 and TRBJ1-4, with D perhaps matching TRBD1 (5 bases). CDR1 and CDR2 (germline): SGHRS, YFSETQ. V was clipped by 0 bases and J by 1 base, with 7 bases between them. The CDR3 runs 15 residues. The CDR3 DNA sequence: TGCGCCAGCAGCTTGGACAGGCGAACTAATGAAAAACTGTTTTTT. Encoded protein: CASSLDRRTNEKLFF.

The V gene is TRBV11-2, the J gene TRBJ1-2; 8 bases agree with TRBD1. The V gene end was trimmed by 2 bases and the J gene end by 7 bases; junction bases not matched to a gene: 9. This CDR3 spans 15 amino acids. The V gene's germline CDR1 is SGHAT and CDR2 FQNNGV. Here the CDR3 reads CASSLNRNRGGGYTF. In DNA, the CDR3 is TGTGCCAGCAGCTTAAACCGGAACAGGGGGGGTGGCTACACCTTC.

The chain joins TRBV6-5 to TRBJ1-4; D gene ambiguous. With 2 bases removed from V and 1 base from J, the gap between germline ends came to 8 bases. This CDR3 comprises 15 residues. Germline V gives CDR1 MNHEY, CDR2 SVGAGI. The CDR3 region has the DNA TGTGCCAGCAGTTACGGAGGGTTAACTAATGAAAAACTGTTTTTT. This sequence encodes CASSYGGLTNEKLFF.

V usage is TRBV5-4 and J usage is TRBJ1-1; 9 bases map to TRBD1. The ends lost 3 bases at V and 4 bases at J; junction bases unmatched: 7. The CDR3 consists of 15 residues. CDR1 is SGHNT, CDR2 YYREEE, per germline (reference sequence). The CDR3 nucleotides are TGTGCCAGCAGCTCGCAAACAGGGGGCGGCACTGAAGCTTTCTTT. Encoded protein: CASSSQTGGGTEAFF. Based on the CDR3 plus reference TRBV5-4 and TRBJ1-1, the full variable domain is ETGVTQSPTHLIKTRGQQVTLRCSSQSGHNTVSWYQQALGQGPQFIFQYYREEENGRGNFPPRFSGLQFPNYSSELNVNALELDDSALYLCASSSQTGGGTEAFFGQGTRLTVV.

The rearrangement links TRBV5-4 to TRBJ1-1, with 10 bases matching TRBD1. V was pared by 4 bases and J by 5 bases, with 11 bases of the junction left unmatched. The germline V gene has CDR1 SGHNT and CDR2 YYREEE (reference sequence). The CDR3 length is 16 residues. The CDR3 loop is CASSGPGTGVRTEAFF. Here the CDR3 DNA reads TGTGCCAGCAGCGGTCCCGGGACAGGGGTGAGGACTGAAGCTTTCTTT. Full variable domain (rest looked up from reference TRBV5-4 and TRBJ1-1): ETGVTQSPTHLIKTRGQQVTLRCSSQSGHNTVSWYQQALGQGPQFIFQYYREEENGRGNFPPRFSGLQFPNYSSELNVNALELDDSALYLCASSGPGTGVRTEAFFGQGTRLTVV.

The chain has TRBV6-6 and TRBJ1-2; D uncertain. Germline CDR1 MNHNY, CDR2 SVGAGI (reference sequence). V lost 8 bases and J lost 5, with 15 bases in between. The CDR3 contains 13 residues. The CDR3: CASRVEGWYGYTF. The CDR3, as DNA: TGTGCCAGCCGGGTAGAGGGATGGTATGGCTACACCTTC.

Here the CDR3 reads CASSLGDIGSYSNQPQHF. The CDR3 DNA sequence: TGTGCCAGCAGCTTAGGGGACATAGGGTCTTATAGCAATCAGCCCCAGCATTTT. The chain combines TRBV27 with TRBJ1-5; D may be TRBD1 (6 bases). V shed 6 bases and J shed 0 bases, with 21 bases lying between them. This CDR3 region has 18 residues. Germline CDR1 and CDR2: MNHEY and SMNVEV (reference sequence).

The gene calls are TRBV7-2 and TRBJ2-1; the match to TRBD2 covers 11 bases. The junction had 14 bases not matched to a gene; V was cut back by 3 bases and J by 7 bases. CDR1 and CDR2 (germline): SGHTA, FQGNSA. This CDR3 contains 18 residues. The CDR3 nucleotides are TGTGCCAGCAGCTTTAGGGGCCAGACTAGCGGGGCTTCGAATGAGCAGTTCTTC. Encoded protein: CASSFRGQTSGASNEQFF.

CDR3 sequence (DNA): TGTGCCAGCAGTTACCCGGAACGGGAGCCAGATACGCAGTATTTT. As protein: CASSYPEREPDTQYF. V gene TRBV6-2 or TRBV6-3 combines with J gene TRBJ2-3; tentatively, D is TRBD2 (6 bases). This CDR3 spans 15 amino acids. Germline V gene data show CDR1 as MNHEY and CDR2 as SVGEGT. Trimming took off 2 bases at V and 4 bases at J, with 13 bases between the two ends.

The V call is TRBV24-1, the J call TRBJ1-2; D unresolved. V was pared by 1 base and J by 10 bases, with 12 bases between. CDR3 size: 13 residues. Germline CDR1 is KGHDR and CDR2 is SFDVKD. The CDR3 here is CATSDLPLLAYTF. CDR3 DNA: TGTGCCACCAGTGATTTACCCCTCCTGGCCTACACCTTC.

The chain carries TRBV6-5 and TRBJ1-3, with D unresolved. Germline lookup yields CDR1 MNHEY and CDR2 SVGAGI. Trimming pared 5 bases from V and 0 bases from J, leaving 11 bases between. This CDR3 has 15 residues. CDR3 sequence reads: CASSIGEGSGNTIYF. In DNA form, the CDR3 reads TGTGCCAGCAGTATTGGGGAGGGCTCTGGAAACACCATATATTTT.

This clone was counted once. Written as DNA, the CDR3 is TGTGCCAGTAGTTCACTCGGGACAGCTAACTATGGCTACACCTTC. Translated: CASSSLGTANYGYTF. V is TRBV19 and J is TRBJ1-2; 7 bases map to TRBD1. Germline CDR1 reads LNHDA; CDR2 reads SQIVND (reference sequence). V lost 5 bases and J lost 0; bases outside the gene matches: 6. This CDR3 region has 15 residues. Using reference TRBV19 and TRBJ1-2 for the parts outside the CDR3, the full variable domain is DGGITQSPKYLFRKEGQNVTLSCEQNLNHDAMYWYRQDPGQGLRLIYYSQIVNDFQKGDIAEGYSVSREKKESFPLTVTSAQKNPTAFYLCASSSLGTANYGYTFGSGTRLTVV.